This TCR beta chain derives from a study of blood T cell repertoires in COVID-19. Turning to the study itself: The study drew acute and convalescent COVID-19 samples from the United States, Italy and Spain.

Assay: immunoSEQ multiplex PCR; the TCRdb copy retains only in-frame clones and omits some. The sample has roughly 190,000 clones; approximately 80% are singletons. The V gene lost 1 base and the J gene lost 3 bases, with 7 bases spanning the gap. This CDR3 is 13 amino acids long. CDR1 is SGDLS, CDR2 YYNGEE, per germline. Two negative PCRs, clearance, or symptom resolution characterized the recovered Cohort 3 donors. The chain couples TRBV9 to TRBJ1-1; the D gene is possibly TRBD1 (5 bases). The sample was PBMCs or T cells enriched from blood (not recorded which). The clonotype comes from a man aged 40-49 years who had recovered from COVID-19. The CDR3 DNA sequence: TGTGCCAGCAGCGTACAGGGTTACACTGAAGCTTTCTTT. Amino acid sequence: CASSVQGYTEAFF.